This TCR beta chain stems from a study of beta chain features in type 1 diabetes. Turning to the study itself: Healthy donors and patients showed comparable age, gender and cell yields. The study's findings and limits: A moderate, significant TCRB CDR3 shortening appeared in type 1 diabetes across four CD4+ subsets.

The sequenced template was cDNA made from the entire isolated RNA. The repertoire was sequenced with immunoSEQ multiplex PCR; TCRdb's copy has only in-frame clones and lacks some. The table includes 350,000 to 400,000 clones, roughly 12% detected once. The CDR3 loop spans 16 amino acids. Germline assignment: CDR1 MNHEY and CDR2 SMNVEV (reference sequence). J gave up 5 bases and V 3 bases, and 7 bases lay outside the gene matches. Notes on this clone: The target antigen is unknown.

Sequencing was done on a sample of naive CD4+ T cells from blood. The receptor was isolated from a woman younger than 35 with type 1 diabetes. The J gene is TRBJ2-2, the V gene TRBV27, with 9 bases lining up with TRBD1. The chain's CDR3 is CASSFGTGLFTGELFF. CDR3 nucleotides: TGTGCCAGCAGTTTTGGGACAGGGCTGTTTACCGGGGAGCTGTTTTTT.